This record looks at one T cell receptor beta chain sequence and its context. Its cognate antigen is unknown. This record comes from a study of CD4 T cells in relation to SARS-CoV-2 and coronaviruses. Across the study: The restricting HLA molecule for shared crossreactive spike epitopes was mapped.

Before the COVID-19 pandemic, during about 2010-2018, CD4+ T cells were taken from unexposed donors. The repertoire was sequenced with immunoSEQ multiplex PCR; TCRdb's copy has only in-frame clones and lacks some. The sample records 60,000 to 75,000 clones, over 90% being singletons. Germline CDR1 is SGHNT and CDR2 is YENEEA. CDR3 length: 13 residues. The V gene lost 5 bases and the J gene lost 2 bases, with 8 bases spanning the gap. Overall study findings and caveats: Memory recall responses, not primary responses primed in culture, are what the assay detects.

Sample: naive CD4+ T cells from PBMCs. Indicated subset: naive CD4+ T cells isolated by negative enrichment. The chain has TRBV11-3 and TRBJ2-3; D remains unclear. The sequence came from a human donor in good health. The CDR3 sequence: CASSLPNTDTQYF. The DNA for the CDR3 is TGTGCCAGCAGCCTACCCAACACAGATACGCAGTATTTT.